The 28 T cell receptor beta chains reported below all come from one sample, sequenced in a study of shared clonotypes between healthy human individuals. Here immunoSEQ multiplex PCR was the method, and the copy in TCRdb shows in-frame clones only, minus some. Found here are approximately 1.4 million clones, around 98% of them singletons; the top ten hold about 0.45%. Sequencing was performed on naive CD4+ T cells sorted from blood. Subset in this sample: CD45RA+ positively selected. These receptors all come from a man aged 25-40 years in good health.

The chain combines TRBV9 with TRBJ1-1; D is unclear. The CDR3 spans 13 residues. V was cut by 4 bases and J by 2 bases, with 9 bases left in between. The germline CDR1 and CDR2 sequences are SGDLS and YYNGEE. The CDR3 loop is CASSLDGNTEAFF. The CDR3, as DNA: TGTGCCAGCAGCCTCGACGGCAACACTGAAGCTTTCTTT.

This chain uses TRBV9 with TRBJ2-1, with D unresolved. Germline V gives CDR1 SGDLS, CDR2 YYNGEE. This CDR3 is built from 15 residues. The germline V and J ends were trimmed by 4 bases and 0 bases, with 11 bases remaining between them. The CDR3 sequence: CASSSQESSYNEQFF. The CDR3 nucleotides are TGTGCCAGCAGCTCACAAGAGAGCTCCTACAATGAGCAGTTCTTC.

The rearrangement uses TRBV25-1 and TRBJ1-5; no definite D call. V was shortened by 5 bases and J by 4 bases, with 9 bases between the two germline ends. From germline, CDR1 is MGHDK and CDR2 SYGVNS. This CDR3 has 13 amino acids. In DNA, the CDR3 is TGTGCCAGCAGTTGGGCAGAGAATCAGCCCCAGCATTTT. It is translated as CASSWAENQPQHF.

The gene calls are TRBV10-3 and TRBJ2-2, with no clear D. Germline V CDR1 and CDR2: ENHRY, SYGVKD. Trimming took off 4 bases at V and 1 base at J, with 4 bases between the two ends. The CDR3 totals 13 residues. The CDR3 protein is CAISGGNTGELFF. CDR3 nucleotides: TGTGCCATCAGTGGAGGGAACACCGGGGAGCTGTTTTTT.

This rearrangement joins TRBV7-2 to TRBJ1-1; D unclear. CDR1 SGHTA and CDR2 FQGNSA come from the germline V gene. The CDR3 consists of 14 residues. Trimming cost V 2 bases and J 3 bases, with 10 bases left between them. CDR3 sequence: CASSLYSGDTEAFF. In DNA, the CDR3 is TGTGCCAGCAGCTTATACAGCGGGGACACTGAAGCTTTCTTT.

The rearrangement uses TRBV7-3 and TRBJ1-1; 12 positions match TRBD1. The trim removed 5 bases at V and 6 bases at J, leaving 10 bases unmatched. The germline V gene has CDR1 SGHTA and CDR2 FQGTGA. CDR3 length: 16 amino acids. The CDR3 DNA is TGTGCCAGCAGCCAACTCGCCGGGACAGGGGGCCCTGAAGCTTTCTTT. This sequence encodes CASSQLAGTGGPEAFF.

The chain joins TRBV19 to TRBJ2-7, with TRBD1 identical over 7 bases. The germline V gene has CDR1 LNHDA and CDR2 SQIVND (reference sequence). This CDR3 region has 15 residues. Trimming cost V 4 bases and J 3 bases; bases outside gene matches: 9. For the CDR3, the DNA is TGTGCCAGTAGTAACCGGGACAGCAACAACTACGAGCAGTACTTC. This codes for CASSNRDSNNYEQYF.

The V gene is TRBV28, the J gene TRBJ2-2, with D unresolved. Germline lookup yields CDR1 MDHEN and CDR2 SYDVKM. The CDR3 length is 13 residues. Trimming left V 5 bases short and J 2 bases short, with 6 bases between. The CDR3 region is CASSPFNTGELFF. For the CDR3, the DNA is TGTGCCAGCAGTCCGTTTAACACCGGGGAGCTGTTTTTT.

This chain connects TRBV4-1 to TRBJ2-2, with 7 positions matching TRBD1. This CDR3 spans 16 amino acids. V lost 0 bases to trimming and J lost 4 bases; unmatched junction nucleotides: 5. CDR1 is MGHRA and CDR2 is YSYEKL in the germline V gene. CDR3 residues: CASSQEKGAITGELFF. CDR3 DNA sequence: TGCGCCAGCAGCCAAGAAAAGGGGGCAATCACCGGGGAGCTGTTTTTT.

The chain employs TRBV18 and TRBJ1-1; no clear D. Germline loops: CDR1 KGHSH, CDR2 LQKENI. The CDR3 has 14 residues. V was shortened by 1 base and J by 6 bases, with 12 bases between the two germline ends. The CDR3 bases are TGTGCCAGCTCACCACTGACGTCCGTCGCTGAAGCTTTCTTT. It translates to CASSPLTSVAEAFF.

The chain joins TRBV27 to TRBJ1-5; possible D gene TRBD1, 6 bases. V was pared by 6 bases and J by 0 bases, with 24 bases between. The germline V gene encodes CDR1 MNHEY and CDR2 SMNVEV (reference sequence). The CDR3 is 19 residues long. The CDR3 nucleotides read TGTGCCAGCAGAGCTCGGGGAGGCGGGGGCGGTCATAGCAATCAGCCCCAGCATTTT. Amino acids: CASRARGGGGGHSNQPQHF.

The V call is TRBV28, the J call TRBJ2-7; D possibly corresponds to TRBD2 (6 bases). The CDR3 totals 14 residues. Germline CDR1 reads MDHEN; CDR2 reads SYDVKM. Trimming left V 2 bases short and J 1 base short, with 9 bases between. The CDR3 region has the DNA TGTGCCAGCAGTTTAATGGAGGGTTCCTACGAGCAGTACTTC. This gives the protein CASSLMEGSYEQYF.

The CDR3 protein is CASSLVSLQETQYF. CDR3 sequence (DNA): TGTGCCAGCAGCTTAGTGTCACTCCAAGAGACCCAGTACTTC. V usage is TRBV7-9 and J usage is TRBJ2-5; D remains ambiguous. This CDR3 has 14 amino acids. V was clipped by 1 base and J by 1 base, with 7 bases between them. Germline CDR1 is SEHNR and CDR2 is FQNEAQ (reference sequence).

Turning to this clone: The sample has other DNA sequences that encode this CDR3 too. The genes are TRBV4-3 and TRBJ2-7; the match to TRBD1 covers 8 bases. The germline gives CDR1 LGHNA, CDR2 YSLEER. The V and J ends lost 0 bases and 4 bases, in that order; junction bases with no gene match: 2. CDR3 length: 14 amino acids. The CDR3 protein is CASSQDRGPYEQYF. In nucleotides, the CDR3 is TGCGCCAGCAGCCAAGACAGGGGGCCTTACGAGCAGTACTTC.

The V and J genes are TRBV5-1 and TRBJ2-1, with D perhaps TRBD1 (6 bases). CDR1 is SGHRS, CDR2 YFSETQ, per germline. The ends were cut back, 4 bases at V and 5 bases at J, with 16 bases in the middle. The CDR3 sequence is 15 residues long. CDR3 in DNA: TGCGCCAGCAGCCTCCCAGCAGGGGCGGACAATGAGCAGTTCTTC. Encoded protein: CASSLPAGADNEQFF.

The rearrangement joins TRBV28 to TRBJ1-5; D is possibly TRBD1 (6 bases). In germline, CDR1 is MDHEN, CDR2 SYDVKM. With 5 bases removed from V and 6 bases from J, the gap between germline ends came to 14 bases. This CDR3 has 14 amino acids. The chain's CDR3 is CASSLQGQGQPQHF. CDR3 in DNA: TGTGCCAGCAGTCTACAGGGACAAGGTCAGCCCCAGCATTTT.

J is TRBJ2-1 and V is TRBV6-5, with 9 bases lining up with TRBD2. CDR3 length: 15 residues. V lost 9 bases to trimming and J lost 2 bases; unmatched junction nucleotides: 8. Per germline, CDR1 MNHEY and CDR2 SVGAGI. CDR3 residues: CASNPGLATYNEQFF. For the CDR3, the DNA is TGTGCCAGTAACCCGGGACTAGCTACCTACAATGAGCAGTTCTTC.

V gene TRBV5-1 combines with J gene TRBJ2-1; D gene ambiguous. Germline-derived CDR1 and CDR2 are SGHRS and YFSETQ. The CDR3 has 15 amino acids. Trimming removed 0 bases from V and 0 bases from J, with 7 bases in between. CDR3 protein: CASSLDIISYNEQFF. As DNA, the CDR3 is TGCGCCAGCAGCTTGGACATAATCTCCTACAATGAGCAGTTCTTC.

V gene TRBV19 combines with J gene TRBJ1-2; D remains ambiguous. The CDR3 has 15 amino acids. The V end was cut by 1 base, the J end by 0 bases, with 9 bases between. Germline V lookup: CDR1 LNHDA, CDR2 SQIVND (reference sequence). Written as DNA, the CDR3 is TGTGCCAGTAGTATAGCCCGAGCCTCTAACTATGGCTACACCTTC. Protein sequence: CASSIARASNYGYTF.

This clone is a singleton in its sample. CDR3 nucleotides: TGTGCCAGCAGCGTAGGAGGGGGTTCCATGAACACTGAAGCTTTCTTT. Protein product: CASSVGGGSMNTEAFF. V gene TRBV9 combines with J gene TRBJ1-1; TRBD1 is a possible D gene (6 bases). The CDR3 length is 16 residues. Germline CDR1 reads SGDLS; CDR2 reads YYNGEE. Between the trimmed V and J ends, which lost 0 bases and 0 bases, there was a span of 12 bases.

The V call is TRBV4-3, the J call TRBJ2-1, with TRBD2 as a possible D gene (6 bases). CDR1 and CDR2 from the germline V gene are LGHNA and YSLEER. V was clipped by 0 bases and J by 6 bases, with 12 bases between them. This CDR3 spans 15 amino acids. CDR3: CASSQELATANEQFF. The CDR3 DNA reads TGCGCCAGCAGCCAAGAACTAGCTACTGCCAATGAGCAGTTCTTC.

The V call is TRBV28, the J call TRBJ2-7, with 7 bases that match TRBD1. The CDR3 consists of 14 residues. V lost 7 bases, J lost 1 base, and 7 bases stayed unmatched. The V gene's germline CDR1 is MDHEN and CDR2 SYDVKM. CDR3 DNA: TGTGCCAGCATGTTTGGGGACAGTTCCTACGAGCAGTACTTC. It yields the protein CASMFGDSSYEQYF.

The J gene is TRBJ2-2, the V gene TRBV19; D not certain. The CDR3 length is 11 residues. V lost 7 bases and J lost 7, with 7 bases in between. Germline V lookup: CDR1 LNHDA, CDR2 SQIVND (reference sequence). In DNA form, the CDR3 reads TGTGCCAGTATCTCTGTCGGGGAGCTGTTTTTT. Residues: CASISVGELFF.

The chain couples TRBV4-1 to TRBJ1-1; D is unresolved. Germline lookup yields CDR1 MGHRA and CDR2 YSYEKL. V was cut by 5 bases and J by 6 bases, with 13 bases left in between. CDR3 length: 13 amino acids. This CDR3 reads CASSEKVVSEAFF. The CDR3 nucleotides are TGCGCCAGCAGCGAAAAAGTGGTGTCTGAAGCTTTCTTT.

The chain is built from TRBV11-2 and TRBJ2-5; weak D call: TRBD2 (7 bases). Germline V CDR1 and CDR2: SGHAT, FQNNGV. CDR3 size: 20 residues. V lost 0 bases to trimming and J lost 4 bases, with 27 bases between them. In DNA, the CDR3 is TGTGCCAGCAGCTTAGATGGGACATGGGGGAGAGGGAGGGCCTTAGAGACCCAGTACTTC. Protein product: CASSLDGTWGRGRALETQYF.

On this clone: The same CDR3 can be traced to other DNA sequences in this sample. V gene TRBV15 combines with J gene TRBJ2-1; 11 bases align to TRBD2. V trimming: 0 bases; J trimming: 3 bases; junction bases outside the gene matches: 7. From germline, CDR1 is LNHNV and CDR2 YYDKDF (reference sequence). This CDR3 is built from 18 residues. The CDR3 bases are TGTGCCACCAGCAGAGAGGGGGGGACTAGCGGAAACTACAATGAGCAGTTCTTC. It codes for CATSREGGTSGNYNEQFF.

The chain is built from TRBV5-1 and TRBJ1-4; a weak D match, TRBD1 (6 bases). CDR1 and CDR2 (germline): SGHRS, YFSETQ. V lost 4 bases, J lost 4 bases, and 8 bases lay in between. The CDR3 is 13 amino acids. The CDR3, as DNA: TGCGCCAGCAGCAAGGGGGGTAATGAAAAACTGTTTTTT. It is translated as CASSKGGNEKLFF.

This sequence joins TRBV2 and TRBJ1-1; a weak D match, TRBD1 (5 bases). The CDR3 contains 13 residues. Germline V lookup: CDR1 SNHLY, CDR2 FYNNEI. V was shortened by 4 bases and J by 10 bases, with 16 bases between the two germline ends. CDR3 region: CASSGSGQGGAFF. In DNA, the CDR3 is TGTGCCAGCAGTGGTTCGGGGCAGGGTGGAGCTTTCTTT.